This T cell receptor beta chain was captured by sequencing in a study of T cell repertoires in cytomegalovirus infection. Study context: Alongside well-studied HLA-B-restricted CMV epitopes, recently identified HLA-C-restricted CMV epitopes were also used. CMV infection and matching HLA type were both indicated by public TCR beta signatures. Study results and limitations: Carriage of CMV together with the relevant HLA was identifiable through cumulative public TCR beta family frequency. Across the ex vivo response, the dominant clonotypes were HLA-C-restricted CMV-specific TCR beta clonotypes.

This clonotype showed up just a few times. Its target is not known. TCRdb reprocessed the reads via MiXCR and lists one record per CDR3 protein. Among just over 450,000 distinct CDR3 sequences listed, 42% were seen once. Trimming cost V 1 base and J 0 bases; bases outside gene matches: 2. The CDR3 extends over 15 amino acids. Germline V gives CDR1 KGHDR, CDR2 SFDVKD. This receptor was obtained from a human donor in good health (CMV status not recorded). Some clones in this sample may be carry-over from other donors' samples. This specimen was cultured PBMCs, taken from culture after CMV antigen stimulation. The J gene is TRBJ2-7, the V gene TRBV24-1; 7 bases agree with TRBD2. CDR3 nucleotide sequence: TGTGCCACCAGTGATTTAGGCGGGAGCTCCTACGAGCAGTACTTC. Its protein product is CATSDLGGSSYEQYF.